The next 18 T cell receptor beta chains were all read from a single sample in a study of tumor and adjacent non-tumor tissue in lung cancer. A modified ARM-PCR protocol with three rounds of nested PCR amplified TCRbeta. TCRdb fed the multiplex PCR reads into MiXCR, producing one record per CDR3 protein. Among about 80,000 distinct CDR3 sequences listed, over 75% were seen once. No cell sorting was done before RNA was extracted from the tissue. Sequenced: lung tumor tissue. All receptors derive from a woman between 45 and 60 years old with non-small cell lung cancer.

About this clonotype itself: At one end, the junction sequence differs from germline, possibly due to a read error. The chain joins TRBV28 to TRBJ2-3; tentatively, D is TRBD1 or TRBD2 (5 bases each). CDR3 length: 17 residues. CDR1 is MDHEN and CDR2 is SYDVKM in the germline V gene. The CDR3 bases are TGTGCCTGCAGTTCTACATCGGGATGGGACCTCACAGATACACAGTATTTT. It specifies CACSSTSGWDLTDTQYF.

This clonotype appeared a single time. The final CDR3 position lacks the conserved phenylalanine or tryptophan, pointing to a likely read error. The limits of the CDR3 on the DNA are not certain, so only TCRdb's listed CDR3 is given. J is TRBJ2-7 and V is TRBV20-1. The CDR3 is 16 amino acids long, termini counted. The germline V gene has CDR1 DFQATT and CDR2 SNEGSKA (reference sequence). The CDR3 protein is CSARGQRTDSSYEQCL.

Notes on this clonotype: Likely a read error: the CDR3 ends without its conserved phenylalanine or tryptophan. No DNA is shown, since the ends of the CDR3 on it are uncertain; the CDR3 is the one TCRdb lists. The chain is built from TRBV20-1 and TRBJ1-2. Germline CDR1 and CDR2: DFQATT and SNEGSKA (reference sequence). Ends included, the CDR3 has 14 residues. The CDR3 here is CSAGDRAANYGYIL.

V gene TRBV29-1 combines with J gene TRBJ2-7, with 8 bases that match TRBD1. The germline CDR1 and CDR2 sequences are SQVTM and ANQGSEA. V trimming: 4 bases; J trimming: 11 bases; junction bases outside the gene matches: 10. The length of the CDR3 is 12 residues. Here the CDR3 DNA reads TGCAGCGTTGTAGGACAGGGCTATGAGAAGTACTTC. This translates into CSVVGQGYEKYF.

In regard to this clonotype: The germline gene is not matched at one end of the junction; a read error may be the cause. The gene calls are TRBV28 and TRBJ2-7; D uncertain. CDR1 and CDR2 (germline): MDHEN, SYDVKM. The CDR3 runs to 12 residues. This chain's CDR3 is CAGSLTFHEQYF. The CDR3 DNA reads as TGTGCCGGCAGTTTAACATTTCACGAGCAGTACTTC.

This clonotype appeared a few times. One base away lies a much larger clone, so this may be a sequencing read error. The chain is built from TRBV20-1 and TRBJ2-3, with D perhaps matching TRBD2 (5 bases). The germline V and J ends were trimmed by 3 bases and 4 bases, with 14 bases remaining between them. CDR1 and CDR2 (germline): DFQATT, SNEGSKA (reference sequence). The CDR3 runs 14 residues. The CDR3 region is CSARRVISSDTQYF. The CDR3 DNA reads TGCAGTGCTAGGAGGGTTATTAGCTCAGATACGCAGTATTTT.

As to this clonotype: A single base separates this from a much larger clone, so it may be a read error. The chain is built from TRBV29-1 and TRBJ1-2; tentative D call: TRBD1 (5 bases). Germline-derived CDR1 and CDR2 are SQVTM and ANQGSEA. The CDR3 has 11 amino acids. The CDR3 sequence is CSVAGLYGYIF. CDR3 coding DNA: TGCAGCGTGGCAGGGTTATATGGCTACATCTTC.

Comments on this clonotype: At one of its ends the junction is not consistent with the germline gene, which may arise from a read error. The genes are TRBV29-1 and TRBJ1-1; TRBD1 matches at 7 bases. This CDR3 is 13 amino acids long. Per germline, CDR1 SQVTM and CDR2 ANQGSEA. The CDR3 reads CSVEDPCAGGALF. The CDR3 DNA is TGCAGCGTTGAAGATCCGTGTGCAGGGGGAGCTTTATTT.

This clonotype was observed a few times. J is TRBJ2-2 and V is TRBV19; 8 nucleotides agree with TRBD2. The CDR3 is 15 residues long. J lost 6 bases, V lost 4 bases, and 7 bases had no gene match. Per germline, CDR1 LNHDA and CDR2 SQIVND (reference sequence). The CDR3 nucleotides read TGTGCCAGTAGTACAGCGGGAGAGGTTGCCGGGGAGCTGTTTTTT. This translates into CASSTAGEVAGELFF.

As concerns this clonotype: The junction differs from germline at one of its ends, possibly a read error. The chain is built from TRBV29-1 and TRBJ2-1; TRBD2 agrees at 11 bases. In germline, CDR1 is SQVTM, CDR2 ANQGSEA. The CDR3 runs to 15 residues. Written as DNA, the CDR3 is TGCAGCGCCAAGACTAGCGGGACCTGGTGGGGTGAACAGTTCTTT. The encoded protein is CSAKTSGTWWGEQFF.

In regard to this clonotype: Sequence at one end of the junction differs from germline and may be a read error. V usage is TRBV4-1 and J usage is TRBJ1-1; D may be TRBD1 (6 bases). This CDR3 comprises 16 residues. Germline lookup yields CDR1 MGHRA and CDR2 YSYEKL. CDR3 DNA: TGCGCCAGCAGCCAACATCGTCACAGGGCGAACACTGTAGCTTTCTTT. It encodes CASSQHRHRANTVAFF.

As concerns this clonotype: At one end, the junction sequence differs from germline, possibly due to a read error. The chain's CDR3 is CASNFRGRGYSNQPQHF. The CDR3 DNA reads TGTGCCAGCAATTTCCGGGGACGAGGATATAGCAATCAGCCCCAACATTTT. This chain links TRBV12-3 or TRBV12-4 with TRBJ1-5, with TRBD1 as a possible D gene (5 bases). This CDR3 has 17 residues.

J is TRBJ1-4 and V is TRBV7-8; tentative D call: TRBD1 (5 bases). Germline lookup yields CDR1 SGHVS and CDR2 FQNEAQ. Trimming removed 5 bases from V and 17 bases from J, with 36 bases in between. This CDR3 is built from 18 residues. The CDR3 sequence is CASSPRGALLPGGEKPFF. The CDR3 region has the DNA TGTGCCAGCAGCCCGCGCGGGGCTCTTCTCCCGGGAGGGGAAAAACCATTTTTT.

The V gene is TRBV20-1, the J gene TRBJ2-7; tentatively, D is TRBD1 (5 bases). CDR1 DFQATT and CDR2 SNEGSKA come from the germline V gene (reference sequence). V shed 4 bases and J shed 1 base, with 14 bases lying between them. CDR3 size: 14 residues. CDR3: CSAMDGAGSYEQYF. The CDR3 coding sequence is TGCAGTGCTATGGATGGGGCAGGGTCCTACGAGCAGTACTTC.

This clonotype has more than one count but fewer than ten. The chain employs TRBV11-2 and TRBJ2-1; 7 positions agree with TRBD2. CDR3 size: 15 residues. CDR1 is SGHAT, CDR2 FQNNGV, per germline. With 3 bases clipped from V and 9 bases from J, the junction kept 11 bases outside the gene matches. CDR3 residues: CASSFIAGGNIEQFF. Written as DNA, the CDR3 is TGTGCCAGCAGCTTTATAGCGGGTGGTAACATTGAGCAGTTCTTC.

The V and J genes are TRBV20-1 and TRBJ2-7; D is undetermined. Trimming removed 8 bases at V and 5 bases at J, with 16 bases between. The germline gives CDR1 DFQATT, CDR2 SNEGSKA (reference sequence). This CDR3 has 12 amino acids. The CDR3 nucleotides are TGCAGTACTACTCCCTTCGGTAACGAGCAGTACTTC. This sequence encodes CSTTPFGNEQYF.

The CDR3 nucleotides read TGTGCCAGCAGGATTGGGACAGGGGTAGCTGAGCAGTTCTTC. Translation gives CASRIGTGVAEQFF. The chain carries TRBV28 and TRBJ2-1; 10 nucleotides line up with TRBD1. Germline V gene data show CDR1 as MDHEN and CDR2 as SYDVKM. V trimming: 6 bases; J trimming: 9 bases; junction bases outside the gene matches: 8. This CDR3 comprises 14 residues.

Regarding this clonotype: No conserved phenylalanine or tryptophan ends this CDR3, so it is likely a read error. The chain recombines TRBV11-1 with TRBJ2-3; the match to TRBD1 covers 9 bases. The J segment lost 6 bases and the V segment lost 6 bases, leaving 4 bases of the junction unmatched. Germline-derived CDR1 and CDR2 are SGHAT and FQDESV (reference sequence). The CDR3 contains 13 residues. The CDR3, as DNA: TGTGCCAGCAGAGGGACAGGGATGGATACGCAGTATCAC. It is translated as CASRGTGMDTQYH.